The clone carrying this T cell receptor (beta chain) was found many times. Its target is unknown. This entry comes from a study of blood T cells in healthy people across ages. Whole-study findings and limits: Donor CMV status was unknown, possibly confounding expanded clonotype changes. Age brought a roughly linear fall in TCR beta diversity measured per million T cells.

Samples each yielded at least 5.5 micrograms of total RNA. Trimming cost V 3 bases and J 1 base, with 4 bases left between them. CDR1 is MNHEY and CDR2 is SMNVEV in the germline V gene (reference sequence). The CDR3 is made up of 13 amino acids. A J-beta primer mix and a sample-barcoded 5' primer were used in a second PCR of roughly 6 to 12 cycles. Via MiXCR, TCRdb re-called the 5' RACE reads, giving one row per CDR3 protein. This sample has some 700,000 distinct CDR3 sequences, with 22% found just once. The chain carries TRBV27 and TRBJ1-5; D is unclear. This sequence was found in a man aged 65 to 85 in good health. Sequencing was done on a sample of blood. The CDR3 DNA follows: TGTGCCAGCAGTTTGTGGAGCAATCAGCCCCAGCATTTT. The encoded protein is CASSLWSNQPQHF.